A selection of T cell receptor beta chains follows, all from one sample in a study of T cell repertoires in cytomegalovirus infection. One entry per CDR3 protein, called by TCRdb with MiXCR from the reads. The profile shows approximately 71,000 distinct CDR3 sequences, over 3.5% of them singletons. Material for sequencing was PBMCs. The receptors shown here come from a human donor in good health (CMV status not recorded). Some clones in this sample may be carry-over from other donors' samples. Each CDR3 is given with its conserved first and last residue. D genes are given only for firm matches. Expanded clones get a size class; other rows say once, few or many, or leave the size out.

V gene	clone size	D gene	J gene	CDR3 DNA	CDR3 protein
TRBV5-4	.	TRBD1	TRBJ2-3	TGTGCCAGCAGCCAAGGACAGGGCACGCAGTATTTT	CASSQGQGTQYF
TRBV7-8	many	TRBD2	TRBJ2-5	TGTGCCAGCACCGTCGGGGGGACTGGAGAGACCCAGTACTTC	CASTVGGTGETQYF
TRBV6-2/TRBV6-3	many	TRBD2	TRBJ2-2	TGTGCCAGCAGTTACTCGATGACGACTAGCGGGTTCACCGGGGAGCTGTTTTTT	CASSYSMTTSGFTGELFF
TRBV4-3	many	.	TRBJ1-6	TGCGCCAGCAGCCAAGTGGGAGCAGGGGAGAGCTCCTATAATTCACCCCTCCACTTT	CASSQVGAGESSYNSPLHF
TRBV6-2/TRBV6-3	many	.	TRBJ1-1	TGTGCCAGCAGTCCTTACCGTGCCTCAGGGACTGATACTGAAGCTTTCTTT	CASSPYRASGTDTEAFF
TRBV12-3/TRBV12-4	many	.	TRBJ1-1	TGTGCCAGCAGTTTCTTGGGGTACACTGAAGCTTTCTTT	CASSFLGYTEAFF
TRBV7-9	many	.	TRBJ2-5	TGTGCCAGCAGCAGGACAGCACAAGAGACCCAGTACTTC	CASSRTAQETQYF
TRBV7-2	many	.	TRBJ2-2	TGTGCCAGCAGCTTGGGGGTGGGATTCGGGGAGCTGTTTTTT	CASSLGVGFGELFF
TRBV6-2/TRBV6-3	many	TRBD2	TRBJ2-7	TGTGCCAGCAGATATGATGGGACTAGCCGCGAGCAGTACTTC	CASRYDGTSREQYF
TRBV4-3	many	TRBD1	TRBJ1-6	TGCGCCAGCAGCCTGTGGTGGGACAGGGAATTTAATTCACCCCTCCACTTT	CASSLWWDREFNSPLHF
TRBV7-8	many	.	TRBJ2-1	TGTGCCAGCAGCTCAGCTTTTTTCGGGCAGTTCTTC	CASSSAFFGQFF
TRBV7-2	many	.	TRBJ1-1	TGTGCCAGCAAAGGGTTCATGAACACTGAAGCTTTCTTT	CASKGFMNTEAFF
TRBV11-3	many	TRBD2	TRBJ2-1	TGTGCCAGCAGCTTAGGACTAGCGGGAGGCCAGTACAATGAGCAGTTCTTC	CASSLGLAGGQYNEQFF
TRBV25-1	.	.	TRBJ1-2	TGTGCCAGCAGTGGCGGCCTCGGCTATGGCTACACCTTC	CASSGGLGYGYTF
TRBV12-3/TRBV12-4	few	.	TRBJ1-5	TGTGCCAGCAGTTTTCACCAGGCGGCGATTTGGCCCCAGCATTTT	CASSFHQAAIWPQHF
TRBV4-3	few	TRBD1	TRBJ2-1	TGCGCCAGCGAGACCGGGACAGGGGAGGGTGAGCAGTTCTTC	CASETGTGEGEQFF
TRBV7-2	many	TRBD1	TRBJ1-5	TGTGCCAGCAGCTTTACAGGGGGCAATCAGCCCCAGCATTTT	CASSFTGGNQPQHF
TRBV7-2	many	TRBD2	TRBJ2-7	TGTGCCAGCAGCCCTAGCGGAGTCTGGTCTTCCTACGAGCAGTACTTC	CASSPSGVWSSYEQYF
TRBV7-6	many	.	TRBJ1-5	TGTGCCAGCAGCTTAGGTCTCGGGGCCCAGCCCCAGCATTTT	CASSLGLGAQPQHF
TRBV7-2	many	.	TRBJ1-5	TGTGCCAGCAGCTCCCCCGTGGGGCCCCAGCATTTT	CASSSPVGPQHF
TRBV7-2	many	.	TRBJ2-7	TGTGCCAGCAGCTTAGACTACGAGCAGTACTTC	CASSLDYEQYF
TRBV7-8	many	TRBD1	TRBJ1-1	TGTGCCAGCAGCGTGATCCGGGACAGGGGCAGTACTGAAGCTTTCTTT	CASSVIRDRGSTEAFF
TRBV7-2	many	TRBD2	TRBJ2-3	TGTGCCAGCAGCACCAGCGGGAGGGGACCAGATACGCAGTATTTT	CASSTSGRGPDTQYF
TRBV7-8	many	.	TRBJ2-7	TGTGCCAGCAGCTCCAGAGACAGCTACGAGCAGTACTTC	CASSSRDSYEQYF
TRBV7-2	many	.	TRBJ2-1	TGTGCCAGCAGCTTATTAGTAGCGGCGCGCAATGAGCAGTTCTTC	CASSLLVAARNEQFF
TRBV7-9	.	.	TRBJ2-2	TGTGCCAGCAGCCGTACCGGGACACAAATGACCGGGGAGCCGTTTTTT	CASSRTGTQMTGEPFF
TRBV7-3	many	.	TRBJ2-5	TGTGCCAGCAGCCCCCAGAGTCCGGGGGTGGGGGAGACCCAGTACTTC	CASSPQSPGVGETQYF
TRBV7-2	many	.	TRBJ2-4	TGTGCCAGCAGCCCATCGGGACCCCGGCAGTCAGCCAAAAACATTCAGTACTTC	CASSPSGPRQSAKNIQYF
TRBV7-4	few	.	TRBJ2-7	TGTGCCAGCAGCGAGGCTAAGGGCTTTTTCTACGAGCAGTACTTC	CASSEAKGFFYEQYF
TRBV7-2	many	.	TRBJ1-2	TGTGCCAGCAGCCTCAGTGGTCGGGGGCACTATGGCTACACCTTC	CASSLSGRGHYGYTF
TRBV7-2	many	TRBD2	TRBJ2-7	TGTGCCAGCAGCTCTAGCGGGGGGCCAAACCCCCACGAGCAGTACTTC	CASSSSGGPNPHEQYF
TRBV12-3/TRBV12-4	many	TRBD1	TRBJ1-5	TGTGCCAGCAGTTCCCAGGGGGCCCATCAGCCCCAGCATTTT	CASSSQGAHQPQHF
TRBV28	.	TRBD1	TRBJ1-1	TGTGCCAGCAGTTCCCCCCCGACAGGGTTTTTTTTGAACACTGAAGCTTTCTTC	CASSSPPTGFFLNTEAFF
TRBV19	many	.	TRBJ2-1	TGTGCCAGTAGCCCCAATATAGGTGCAGTGCAGTTCTTC	CASSPNIGAVQFF
TRBV9	.	TRBD2	TRBJ2-1	TGTGCCAGCAGTGTCCAAGCGGGGGGCCAACATGAGCAGTTCTTC	CASSVQAGGQHEQFF
TRBV7-2	.	TRBD1	TRBJ2-7	TGTGCCAGCAGATACGGACAGGGGAGGAACGAGCAGTACTTC	CASRYGQGRNEQYF
TRBV5-1	many	.	TRBJ1-1	TGCGCCAGCAGTACCGGACCCCCCGGCACTGAAGCTTTCTTT	CASSTGPPGTEAFF
TRBV6-2/TRBV6-3	many	.	TRBJ2-7	TGTGCCAGCAGTTACTCCGGGGCTTCCTACGAGCAGTACTTC	CASSYSGASYEQYF
TRBV7-2	many	TRBD2	TRBJ2-7	TGTGCCAGCAGCTTAGACGCCGGACTAGCGGCCTACGAGCAGTACTTC	CASSLDAGLAAYEQYF
TRBV7-8	many	.	TRBJ2-1	TGTGCCAGCAGCTTAGGTATCTACAATGAGCAGTTCTTC	CASSLGIYNEQFF
TRBV7-6	many	.	TRBJ2-7	TGTGCCAGCAGCTTAATCCCTAGGGGATACGAGCAGTACTTC	CASSLIPRGYEQYF
TRBV7-6	many	.	TRBJ1-1	TGTGCCAGCAGCCCGTCAGGCAGGGCCACTGAAGCTTTCTTT	CASSPSGRATEAFF
TRBV12-3/TRBV12-4	many	TRBD1	TRBJ1-2	TGTGCCAGCAGTTTAAGAGGGGGCGACTATGGCTACACCTTC	CASSLRGGDYGYTF
TRBV11-1	many	.	TRBJ1-1	TGTGCCAGCAGCCGGGGGGGGCAGTACACTGAAGCTTTCTTT	CASSRGGQYTEAFF
TRBV2	few	TRBD1	TRBJ1-5	TGTGCCAGCAGTTATGGACAGGGTCTCCATCAGCCCCAGCATTTT	CASSYGQGLHQPQHF
TRBV5-5	many	.	TRBJ2-5	TGTGCCAGCAGCTTGGACATACAAGAGACCCAGTACTTC	CASSLDIQETQYF
TRBV7-2	many	.	TRBJ2-2	TGTGCCAGCAGCTTATCCCTAGGTATCGGGGAGCTGTTTTTT	CASSLSLGIGELFF
TRBV7-3	.	TRBD2	TRBJ2-1	TGTGCCAGCAGCGTGACTAGCGGGAGTAGGTATGAGCAGTTCTTC	CASSVTSGSRYEQFF
TRBV28	many	.	TRBJ2-7	TGTGCCAGCAGTTTAGCCAGTTACGAGCAGTACTTC	CASSLASYEQYF
TRBV15	many	.	TRBJ1-1	TGTGCCACCAGCAGAAAAGGGGGCACTGAAGCTTTCTTT	CATSRKGGTEAFF
TRBV7-2	many	.	TRBJ1-5	TGTGCCAGCAGCTTAGAAGGACGGGGCAATCAGCCCCAGCATTTT	CASSLEGRGNQPQHF
TRBV28	many	.	TRBJ2-2	TGTGCCAGCAGTTTCCTTTCGGGGAGGAACACCGGGGAGCTGTTTTTT	CASSFLSGRNTGELFF